The clone carrying this TCR beta chain was recorded many times. The antigen is undetermined. TCRdb ran MiXCR on the RT-PCR reads and lists one entry per CDR3 protein. The repertoire has about 500,000 distinct CDR3 sequences, 13% of them found once; the top ten carry around 13%. With 2 bases removed from V and 1 base from J, the gap between germline ends came to 20 bases. From germline, CDR1 is SGHAT and CDR2 FQDESV (reference sequence). CDR3 length: 18 amino acids. This sample was included in a study of response to subunit inactivated influenza vaccine. Study findings and constraints: Authors suggested each seasonal influenza vaccination recruits few new T cells.

The chain is built from TRBV11-1 and TRBJ1-1; a weak D match, TRBD1 (5 bases). Here the sequenced sample was PBMCs from blood, taken more than 35 days after vaccination. This sequence originates from a man in his forties or fifties who received an inactivated influenza vaccine. DNA of the CDR3: TGTGCCAGCAGCTTACCTCCGTGGCAGGGAAAAGCGAACACTGAAGCTTTCTTT. Protein: CASSLPPWQGKANTEAFF.